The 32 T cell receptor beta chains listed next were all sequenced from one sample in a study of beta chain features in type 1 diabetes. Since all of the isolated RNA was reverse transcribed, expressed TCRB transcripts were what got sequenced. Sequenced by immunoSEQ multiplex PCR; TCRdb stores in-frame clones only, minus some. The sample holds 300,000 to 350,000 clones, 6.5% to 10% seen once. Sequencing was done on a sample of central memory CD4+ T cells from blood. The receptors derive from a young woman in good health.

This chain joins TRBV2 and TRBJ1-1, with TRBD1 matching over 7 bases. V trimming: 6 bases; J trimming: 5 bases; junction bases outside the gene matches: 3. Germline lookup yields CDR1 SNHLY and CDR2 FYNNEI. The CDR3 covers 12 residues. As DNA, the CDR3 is TGTGCCAGCAGCGCGGACAGGACTGAAGCTTTCTTT. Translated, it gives CASSADRTEAFF.

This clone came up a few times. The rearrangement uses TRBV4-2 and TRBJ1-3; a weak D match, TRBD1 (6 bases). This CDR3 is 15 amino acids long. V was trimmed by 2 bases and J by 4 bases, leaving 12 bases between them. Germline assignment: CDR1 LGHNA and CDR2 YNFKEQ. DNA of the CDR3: TGTGCCAGCAGCCAAAGTTGGGGGCAAGGAAACACCATATATTTT. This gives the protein CASSQSWGQGNTIYF.

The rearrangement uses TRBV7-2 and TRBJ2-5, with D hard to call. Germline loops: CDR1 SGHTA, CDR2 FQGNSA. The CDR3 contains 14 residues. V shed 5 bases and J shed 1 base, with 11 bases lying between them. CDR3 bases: TGTGCCAGCAGCCGGCGACTGAGCCAAGAGACCCAGTACTTC. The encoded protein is CASSRRLSQETQYF.

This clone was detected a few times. The CDR3 region is CASSYLRTANEQFF. The CDR3 DNA reads as TGTGCCAGCAGCTATCTGAGGACCGCCAATGAGCAGTTCTTC. The chain links TRBV7-6 to TRBJ2-1; D unclear. Per the germline V gene, CDR1 is SGHVS and CDR2 is FNYEAQ. Between the trimmed V and J ends, which lost 4 bases and 6 bases, there was a span of 13 bases. CDR3 length equals 14 residues.

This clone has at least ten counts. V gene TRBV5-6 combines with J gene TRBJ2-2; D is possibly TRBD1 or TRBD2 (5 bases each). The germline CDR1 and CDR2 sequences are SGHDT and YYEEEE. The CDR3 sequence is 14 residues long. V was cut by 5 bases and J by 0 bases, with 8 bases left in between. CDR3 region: CASRQGANTGELFF. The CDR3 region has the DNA TGTGCCAGCAGGCAGGGAGCGAACACCGGGGAGCTGTTTTTT. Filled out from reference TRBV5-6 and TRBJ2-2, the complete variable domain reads DAGVTQSPTHLIKTRGQQVTLRCSPKSGHDTVSWYQQALGQGPQFIFQYYEEEERQRGNFPDRFSGHQFPNYSSELNVNALLLGDSALYLCASRQGANTGELFFGEGSRLTVL.

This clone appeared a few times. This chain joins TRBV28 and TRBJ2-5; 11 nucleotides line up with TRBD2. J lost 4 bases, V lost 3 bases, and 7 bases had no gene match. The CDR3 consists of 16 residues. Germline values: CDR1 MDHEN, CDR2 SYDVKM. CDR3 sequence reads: CASSLPPGTSGETQYF. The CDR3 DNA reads TGTGCCAGCAGTTTGCCACCCGGGACTAGCGGAGAGACCCAGTACTTC.

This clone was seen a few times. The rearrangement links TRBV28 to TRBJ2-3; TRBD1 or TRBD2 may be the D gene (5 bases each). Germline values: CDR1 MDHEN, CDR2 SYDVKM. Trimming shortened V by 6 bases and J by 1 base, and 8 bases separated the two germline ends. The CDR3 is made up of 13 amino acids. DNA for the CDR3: TGTGCCAGCAGACGGGACGGCACAGATACGCAGTATTTT. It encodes CASRRDGTDTQYF.

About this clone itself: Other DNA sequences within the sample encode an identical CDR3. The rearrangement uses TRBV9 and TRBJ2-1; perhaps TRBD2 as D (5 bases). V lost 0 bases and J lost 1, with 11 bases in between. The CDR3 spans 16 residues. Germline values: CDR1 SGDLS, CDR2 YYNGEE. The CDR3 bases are TGTGCCAGCAGCGTAGGTGGGAGCATATCCTACAATGAGCAGTTCTTC. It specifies CASSVGGSISYNEQFF.

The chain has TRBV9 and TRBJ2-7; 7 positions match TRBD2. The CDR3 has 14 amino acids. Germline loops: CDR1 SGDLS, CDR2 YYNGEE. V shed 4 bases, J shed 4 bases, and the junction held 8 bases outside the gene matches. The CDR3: CASSSGLGSYEQYF. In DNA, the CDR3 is TGTGCCAGCAGCTCCGGACTAGGTTCGTACGAGCAGTACTTC.

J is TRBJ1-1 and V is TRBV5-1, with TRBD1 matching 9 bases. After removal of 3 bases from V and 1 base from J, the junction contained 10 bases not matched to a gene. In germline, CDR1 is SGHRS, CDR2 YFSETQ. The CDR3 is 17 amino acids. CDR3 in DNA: TGCGCCAGCAGCTGGTCGGGACAGGGCCTGGGGAACACTGAAGCTTTCTTT. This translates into CASSWSGQGLGNTEAFF. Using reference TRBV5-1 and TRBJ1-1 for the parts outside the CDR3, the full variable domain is KAGVTQTPRYLIKTRGQQVTLSCSPISGHRSVSWYQQTPGQGLQFLFEYFSETQRNKGNFPGRFSGRQFSNSRSEMNVSTLELGDSALYLCASSWSGQGLGNTEAFFGQGTRLTVV.

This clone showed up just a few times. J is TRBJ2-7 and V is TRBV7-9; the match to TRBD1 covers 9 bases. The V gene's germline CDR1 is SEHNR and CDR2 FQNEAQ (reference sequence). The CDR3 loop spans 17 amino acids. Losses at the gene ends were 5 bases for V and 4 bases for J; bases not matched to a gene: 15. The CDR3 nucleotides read TGTGCCAGCAGCCCCCGGGACAGGGCCGTCCATCCGTACGAGCAGTACTTC. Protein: CASSPRDRAVHPYEQYF.

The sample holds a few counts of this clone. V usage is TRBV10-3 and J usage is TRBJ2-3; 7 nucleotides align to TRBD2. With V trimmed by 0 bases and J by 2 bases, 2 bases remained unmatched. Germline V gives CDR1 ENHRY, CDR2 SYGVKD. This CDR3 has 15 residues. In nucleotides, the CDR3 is TGTGCCATCAGTGAGTCCCGGGACTACACAGATACGCAGTATTTT. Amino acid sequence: CAISESRDYTDTQYF.

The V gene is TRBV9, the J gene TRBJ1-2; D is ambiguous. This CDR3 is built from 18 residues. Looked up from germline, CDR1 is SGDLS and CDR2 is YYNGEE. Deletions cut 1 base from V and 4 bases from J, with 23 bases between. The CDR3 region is CASSVFAQSRGRLYGYTF. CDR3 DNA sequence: TGTGCCAGCAGCGTATTCGCTCAATCGCGGGGTCGCCTCTATGGCTACACCTTC. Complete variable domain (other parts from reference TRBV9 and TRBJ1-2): DSGVTQTPKHLITATGQRVTLRCSPRSGDLSVYWYQQSLDQGLQFLIQYYNGEERAKGNILERFSAQQFPDLHSELNLSSLELGDSALYFCASSVFAQSRGRLYGYTFGSGTRLTVV.

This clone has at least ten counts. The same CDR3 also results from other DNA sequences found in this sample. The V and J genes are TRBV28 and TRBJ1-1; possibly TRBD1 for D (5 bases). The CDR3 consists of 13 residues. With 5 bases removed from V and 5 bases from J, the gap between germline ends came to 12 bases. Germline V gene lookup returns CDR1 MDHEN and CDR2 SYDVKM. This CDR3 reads CASSPRRGTEAFF. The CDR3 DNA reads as TGTGCCAGCAGTCCTAGACGGGGGACTGAAGCTTTCTTT. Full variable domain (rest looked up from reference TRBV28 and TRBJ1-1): DVKVTQSSRYLVKRTGEKVFLECVQDMDHENMFWYRQDPGLGLRLIYFSYDVKMKEKGDIPEGYSVSREKKERFSLILESASTNQTSMYLCASSPRRGTEAFFGQGTRLTVV.

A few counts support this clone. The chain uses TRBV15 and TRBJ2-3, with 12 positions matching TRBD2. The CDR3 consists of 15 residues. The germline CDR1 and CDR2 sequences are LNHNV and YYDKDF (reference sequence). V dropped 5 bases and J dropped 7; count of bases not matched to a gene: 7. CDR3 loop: CATSLAGGDVYTQYF. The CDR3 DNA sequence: TGTGCCACCAGCCTAGCGGGAGGGGACGTTTATACGCAGTATTTT.

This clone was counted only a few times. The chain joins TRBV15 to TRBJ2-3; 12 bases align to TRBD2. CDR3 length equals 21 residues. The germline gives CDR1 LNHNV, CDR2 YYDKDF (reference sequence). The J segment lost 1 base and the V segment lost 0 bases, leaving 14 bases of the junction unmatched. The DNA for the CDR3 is TGTGCCACCAGCAGAGATCAGGTCCTAGCGGGAGGGCCGTTTGGCACAGATACGCAGTATTTT. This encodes CATSRDQVLAGGPFGTDTQYF.

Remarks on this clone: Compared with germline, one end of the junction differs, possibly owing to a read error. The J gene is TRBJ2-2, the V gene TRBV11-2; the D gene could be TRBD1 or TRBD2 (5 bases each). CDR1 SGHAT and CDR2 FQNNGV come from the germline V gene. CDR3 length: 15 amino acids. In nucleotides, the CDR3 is TGTGCCAGCCTTTGGGGGAGTTCGAACACCGTGGAGCTGTTTTTT. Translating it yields CASLWGSSNTVELFF.

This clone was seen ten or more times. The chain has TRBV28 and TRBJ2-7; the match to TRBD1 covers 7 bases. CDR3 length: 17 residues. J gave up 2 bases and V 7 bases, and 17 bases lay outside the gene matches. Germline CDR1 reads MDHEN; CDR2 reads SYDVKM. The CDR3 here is CASNRPPWTGIAYEQYF. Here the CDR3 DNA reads TGTGCCAGCAACCGCCCGCCCTGGACAGGAATAGCCTACGAGCAGTACTTC.

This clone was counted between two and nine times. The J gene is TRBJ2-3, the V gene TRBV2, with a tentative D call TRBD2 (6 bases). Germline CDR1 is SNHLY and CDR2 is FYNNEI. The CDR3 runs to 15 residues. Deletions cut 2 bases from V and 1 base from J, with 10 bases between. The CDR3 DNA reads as TGTGCCAGCAGTGAAACCCCTAGCGGCACAGATACGCAGTATTTT. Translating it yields CASSETPSGTDTQYF.

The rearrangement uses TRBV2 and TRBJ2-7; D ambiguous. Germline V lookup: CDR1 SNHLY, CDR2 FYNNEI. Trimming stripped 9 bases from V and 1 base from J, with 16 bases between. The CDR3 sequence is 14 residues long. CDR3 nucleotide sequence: TGTGCCAGTGTCCGATACGGGTCGTCCTACGAGCAGTACTTC. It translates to CASVRYGSSYEQYF.

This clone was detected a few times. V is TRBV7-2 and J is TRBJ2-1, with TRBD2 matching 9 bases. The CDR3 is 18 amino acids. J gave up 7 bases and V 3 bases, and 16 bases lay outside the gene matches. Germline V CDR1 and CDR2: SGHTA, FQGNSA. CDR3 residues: CASSFSLAGNGPANEQFF. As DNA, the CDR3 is TGTGCCAGCAGCTTCTCCCTAGCGGGAAATGGCCCCGCAAATGAGCAGTTCTTC. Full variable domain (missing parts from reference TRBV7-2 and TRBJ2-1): GAGVSQSPSNKVTEKGKDVELRCDPISGHTALYWYRQSLGQGLEFLIYFQGNSAPDKSGLPSDRFSAERTGGSVSTLTIQRTQQEDSAVYLCASSFSLAGNGPANEQFFGPGTRLTVL.

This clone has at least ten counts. CDR3 residues: CSVEDLATNEKLFF. The CDR3 nucleotides read TGCAGCGTTGAAGATCTAGCAACTAATGAAAAACTGTTTTTT. The V and J genes are TRBV29-1 and TRBJ1-4; D unresolved. Germline-derived CDR1 and CDR2 are SQVTM and ANQGSEA. The CDR3 has 14 residues. The V end was cut by 0 bases, the J end by 0 bases, with 5 bases between.

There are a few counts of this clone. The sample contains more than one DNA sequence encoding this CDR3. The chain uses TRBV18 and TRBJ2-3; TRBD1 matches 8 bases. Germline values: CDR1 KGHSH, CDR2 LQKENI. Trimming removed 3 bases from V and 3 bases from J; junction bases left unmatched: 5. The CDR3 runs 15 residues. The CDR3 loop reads CASSPRTGSTDTQYF. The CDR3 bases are TGTGCCAGCTCACCCCGGACAGGGTCAACAGATACGCAGTATTTT. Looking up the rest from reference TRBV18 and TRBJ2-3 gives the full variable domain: NAGVMQNPRHLVRRRGQEARLRCSPMKGHSHVYWYRQLPEEGLKFMVYLQKENIIDESGMPKERFSAEFPKEGPSILRIQQVVRGDSAAYFCASSPRTGSTDTQYFGPGTRLTVL.

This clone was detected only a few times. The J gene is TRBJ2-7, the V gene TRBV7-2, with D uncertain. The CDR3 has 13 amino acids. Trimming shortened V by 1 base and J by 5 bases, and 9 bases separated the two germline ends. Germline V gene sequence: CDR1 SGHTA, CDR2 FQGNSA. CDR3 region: CASSLGAGNEQYF. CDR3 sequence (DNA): TGTGCCAGCAGCTTAGGGGCAGGAAACGAGCAGTACTTC.

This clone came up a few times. The CDR3 sequence: CASSIEGSGGREQFF. CDR3 DNA sequence: TGTGCCAGCAGCATCGAGGGTAGCGGGGGTCGTGAGCAGTTCTTC. The J gene is TRBJ2-1, the V gene TRBV9; 9 nucleotides align to TRBD2. CDR3 length: 15 residues. Germline lookup yields CDR1 SGDLS and CDR2 YYNGEE. Trimming cost V 4 bases and J 9 bases; bases outside gene matches: 11.

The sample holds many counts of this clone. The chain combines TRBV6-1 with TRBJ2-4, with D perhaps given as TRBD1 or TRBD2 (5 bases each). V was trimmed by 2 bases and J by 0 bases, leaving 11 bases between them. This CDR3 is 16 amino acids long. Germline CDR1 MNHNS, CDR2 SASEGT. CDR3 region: CASSENWDLAKNIQYF. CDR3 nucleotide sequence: TGTGCCAGCAGTGAAAATTGGGACCTAGCCAAAAACATTCAGTACTTC.

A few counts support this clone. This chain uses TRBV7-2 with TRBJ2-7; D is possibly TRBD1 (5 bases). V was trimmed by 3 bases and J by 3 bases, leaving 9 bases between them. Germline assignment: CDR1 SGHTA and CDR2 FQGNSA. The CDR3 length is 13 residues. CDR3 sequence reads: CASSFGTGYEQYF. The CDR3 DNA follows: TGTGCCAGCAGCTTCGGAACAGGCTACGAGCAGTACTTC.

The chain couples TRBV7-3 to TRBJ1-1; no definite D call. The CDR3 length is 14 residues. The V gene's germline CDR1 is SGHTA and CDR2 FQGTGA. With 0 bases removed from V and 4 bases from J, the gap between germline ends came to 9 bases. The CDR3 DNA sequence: TGTGCCAGCAGCTTAACACCGGAATTCACTGAAGCTTTCTTT. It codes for CASSLTPEFTEAFF.

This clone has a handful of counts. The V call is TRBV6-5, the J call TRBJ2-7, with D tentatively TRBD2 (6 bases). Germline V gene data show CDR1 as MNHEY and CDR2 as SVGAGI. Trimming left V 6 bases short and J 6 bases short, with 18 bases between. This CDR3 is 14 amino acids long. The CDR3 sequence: CASSERLGRSEQYF. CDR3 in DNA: TGTGCCAGCAGCGAAAGACTAGGACGGAGCGAGCAGTACTTC.

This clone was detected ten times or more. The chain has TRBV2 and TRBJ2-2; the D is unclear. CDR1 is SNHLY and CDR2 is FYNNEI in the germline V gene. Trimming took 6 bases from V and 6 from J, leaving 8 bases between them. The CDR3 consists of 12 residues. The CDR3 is CASSVLSGELFF. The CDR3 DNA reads TGTGCCAGCAGCGTACTTTCCGGGGAGCTGTTTTTT. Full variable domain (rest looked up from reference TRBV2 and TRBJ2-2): EPEVTQTPSHQVTQMGQEVILRCVPISNHLYFYWYRQILGQKVEFLVSFYNNEISEKSEIFDDQFSVERPDGSNFTLKIRSTKLEDSAMYFCASSVLSGELFFGEGSRLTVL.

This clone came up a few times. The CDR3 is CASSPLRNTEAFF. CDR3 coding DNA: TGTGCCAGCAGCCCCCTTAGAAACACTGAAGCTTTCTTT. The chain recombines TRBV7-9 with TRBJ1-1; D is unresolved. Trimming shortened V by 5 bases and J by 2 bases, and 9 bases separated the two germline ends. Germline V gives CDR1 SEHNR, CDR2 FQNEAQ (reference sequence). This CDR3 contains 13 residues.

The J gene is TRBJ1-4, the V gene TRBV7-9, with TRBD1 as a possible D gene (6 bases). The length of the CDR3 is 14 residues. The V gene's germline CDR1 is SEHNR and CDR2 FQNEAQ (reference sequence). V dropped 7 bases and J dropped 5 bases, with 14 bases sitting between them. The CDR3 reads CASTPGHSNEKLFF. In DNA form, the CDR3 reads TGTGCCAGCACCCCGGGACACAGCAATGAAAAACTGTTTTTT. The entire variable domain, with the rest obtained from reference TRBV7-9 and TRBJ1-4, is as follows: DTGVSQNPRHKITKRGQNVTFRCDPISEHNRLYWYRQTLGQGPEFLTYFQNEAQLEKSRLLSDRFSAERPKGSFSTLEIQRTEQGDSAMYLCASTPGHSNEKLFFGSGTQLSVL.